The 10 T cell receptor beta chains below were found in one sample sequenced in a study of OX40 agonist ivuxolimab in advanced cancers. The data were produced by immunoSEQ multiplex PCR, yet TCRdb's version contains in-frame clones alone and is incomplete. The sample yields tens of thousands of clones, over 60% seen once. Sequenced material: CD4+ or CD8+ T cells sorted from blood, taken in a trial of the OX40 agonist ivuxolimab. The source of these receptors is an adult with an advanced solid tumor such as melanoma, head and neck, liver or kidney cancer.

The rearrangement uses TRBV4-3 and TRBJ1-4; the D gene is possibly TRBD1 (5 bases). V lost 4 bases, J lost 8 bases, and 17 bases lay in between. The V gene's germline CDR1 is LGHNA and CDR2 YSLEER. The CDR3 length is 15 residues. The CDR3 protein is CASSPWDGGGEKLFF. In nucleotides, the CDR3 is TGCGCCAGCAGCCCGTGGGACGGCGGGGGAGAAAAACTGTTTTTT.

This chain uses TRBV4-1 with TRBJ2-2; 8 bases line up with TRBD1. Germline lookup yields CDR1 MGHRA and CDR2 YSYEKL. There are 16 residues in the CDR3. Trimming removed 1 base from V and 1 base from J; junction bases left unmatched: 2. CDR3 sequence reads: CASSQGQGLNTGELFF. The CDR3 nucleotides read TGCGCCAGCAGCCAAGGACAGGGGCTGAACACCGGGGAGCTGTTTTTT.

The rearrangement links TRBV21-1 to TRBJ2-7; the listed D gene, TRBD1, was not tested against the DNA. TRBV21-1 is shown as a pseudogene. The CDR3 contains 14 residues. The chain's CDR3 is CASSKVTRSGEQYF. The DNA for the CDR3 is TGTGCCAGCAGCAAAGTGACCAGGTCCGGCGAGCAGTACTTC.

The chain joins TRBV6-6 to TRBJ2-6; D not certain. The V and J ends lost 7 bases and 0 bases respectively, with 7 bases between them. This CDR3 is built from 14 residues. CDR1 and CDR2 (germline): MNHNY, SVGAGI (reference sequence). CDR3 sequence reads: CASTWGSGANVLTF. CDR3 nucleotides: TGTGCCAGCACCTGGGGCTCTGGGGCCAACGTCCTGACTTTC.

This chain uses TRBV6-5 with TRBJ2-6; 7 nucleotides line up with TRBD2. This CDR3 region has 15 residues. Germline V lookup: CDR1 MNHEY, CDR2 SVGAGI. The V segment lost 6 bases and the J segment 2 bases; nucleotides outside the gene matches: 4. The CDR3 coding sequence is TGTGCCAGCAGCCTGGGACTACCTGGGGCCAACGTCCTGACTTTC. Translating gives CASSLGLPGANVLTF.

The rearrangement uses TRBV4-1 and TRBJ1-2; no definite D call. This CDR3 comprises 16 residues. Germline CDR1 is MGHRA and CDR2 is YSYEKL. V dropped 1 base and J dropped 0 bases, with 12 bases sitting between them. CDR3 DNA: TGCGCCAGCAGCCAAGCGGACTCACGTCCTAACTATGGCTACACCTTC. Its translation is CASSQADSRPNYGYTF.

This clone was detected a few times. The chain combines TRBV7-6 with TRBJ2-7, with 9 bases fitting TRBD2. V trimming: 1 base; J trimming: 4 bases; junction bases outside the gene matches: 11. Germline assignment: CDR1 SGHVS and CDR2 FNYEAQ. The CDR3 contains 17 residues. The CDR3 spells CASSLVPRGGANYEQYF. CDR3 nucleotides: TGTGCCAGCAGCTTAGTTCCCCGCGGGGGGGCCAATTACGAGCAGTACTTC.

The chain joins TRBV5-6 to TRBJ1-1; D possibly corresponds to TRBD1 (5 bases). The V end lost 5 bases, the J end lost 3 bases, and 14 bases lay between the germline ends. Germline assignment: CDR1 SGHDT and CDR2 YYEEEE. There are 14 residues in the CDR3. This CDR3 reads CASSLGVGDTEAFF. The CDR3 coding sequence is TGTGCCAGCAGTCTAGGCGTAGGGGACACTGAAGCTTTCTTT.

The genes are TRBV7-9 and TRBJ2-5; TRBD2 agrees at 7 bases. V dropped 5 bases and J dropped 1; count of bases not matched to a gene: 10. Germline assignment: CDR1 SEHNR and CDR2 FQNEAQ (reference sequence). The CDR3 is 16 amino acids. The CDR3 DNA sequence: TGTGCCAGCAGCCTCCGGAACTCGGGGGGCCAAGAGACCCAGTACTTC. This codes for CASSLRNSGGQETQYF.

The table lists this clone with a count of one. The chain joins TRBV6-4 to TRBJ2-7, with D uncertain. CDR1 and CDR2 (germline): MRHNA, SNTAGT. V dropped 7 bases and J dropped 7 bases, with 17 bases sitting between them. The CDR3 is 13 amino acids. CDR3 nucleotide sequence: TGTGCCAGCACTATGTGCCCGACGGAGGAGCAGTACTTC. Protein product: CASTMCPTEEQYF.